Reported below is one TCR beta chain. These data come from a study of blood T cell repertoires in COVID-19. The repertoire was sequenced with immunoSEQ multiplex PCR; TCRdb's copy has only in-frame clones and lacks some. The profile covers approximately 500,000 clones, with 85% to 90% appearing a single time and about 8.2% taken by the ten largest. This TCR was recovered from a woman aged 50 to 60 with COVID-19, enrolled during active disease. The material sequenced was peripheral blood.

CDR3 nucleotide sequence: TGCGCCAGCACCGGACAGGGTTACCACGAGCAGTACTTC. It encodes CASTGQGYHEQYF. The chain combines TRBV5-1 with TRBJ2-7, with 8 bases lining up with TRBD1. Germline V gene lookup returns CDR1 SGHRS and CDR2 YFSETQ. The junction had 7 bases not matched to a gene; V was cut back by 6 bases and J by 5 bases. The CDR3 sequence is 13 residues long.